This TCR beta chain was sequenced during a study of CD8+CD57+ T cells in acquired aplastic anemia. By flow cytometry, patients selected for sequencing had shown an expansion of CD8+CD57+ cells. Germline values: CDR1 ENHRY, CDR2 SYGVKD. Trimming took 4 bases from V and 5 from J, leaving 8 bases between them. The CDR3 sequence is 13 residues long. TCR beta VDJ and CDR3 were profiled, and genomic DNA was the template. TCRdb ran MiXCR on the reads and lists one entry per CDR3 protein. The sample has some 200,000 distinct CDR3 sequences, under 55% seen once. The receptor's source is a human donor with aplastic anemia. Sample: sorted CD4+, CD8+, or CD8+CD57+ T cells (not recorded which) from PBMCs. This rearrangement joins TRBV10-3 to TRBJ2-2; D is ambiguous. The CDR3 loop reads CAISGKDTGELFF. The CDR3 region has the DNA TGTGCCATCAGTGGTAAAGATACCGGGGAGCTGTTTTTT.